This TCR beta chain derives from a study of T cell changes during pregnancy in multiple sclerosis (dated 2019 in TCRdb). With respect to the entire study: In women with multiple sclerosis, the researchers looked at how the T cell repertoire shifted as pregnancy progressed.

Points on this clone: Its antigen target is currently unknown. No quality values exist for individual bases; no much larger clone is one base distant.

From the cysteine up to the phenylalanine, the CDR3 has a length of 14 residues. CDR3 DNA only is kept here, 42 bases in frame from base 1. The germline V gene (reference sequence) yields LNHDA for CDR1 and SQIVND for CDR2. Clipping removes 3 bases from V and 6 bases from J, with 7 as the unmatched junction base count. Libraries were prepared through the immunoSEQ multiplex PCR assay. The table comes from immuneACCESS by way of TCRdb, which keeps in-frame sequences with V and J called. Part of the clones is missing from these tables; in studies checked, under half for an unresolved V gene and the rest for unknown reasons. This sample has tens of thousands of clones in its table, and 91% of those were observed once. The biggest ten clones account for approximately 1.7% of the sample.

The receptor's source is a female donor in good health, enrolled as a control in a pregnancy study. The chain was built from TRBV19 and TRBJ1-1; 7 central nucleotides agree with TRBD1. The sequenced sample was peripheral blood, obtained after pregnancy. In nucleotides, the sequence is TGTGCCAGTAGTATGAGACAGGGTCTCGCTGAAGCTTTCTTT. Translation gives CASSMRQGLAEAFF.